What follows is one T cell receptor (beta chain) and its context. Its specificity is not known. These data are taken from a study of T cell responses to AZD1222 COVID-19 vaccine. Trimming at V came to 8 bases and at J to 0 bases, leaving 10 bases not matched to a gene. The germline gives CDR1 SGHTA, CDR2 FQGNSA. This CDR3 is built from 15 residues. Assay used: immunoSEQ multiplex PCR; TCRdb lists only in-frame clones, some missing. This table holds about 92,000 clones, 70% to 90% found once. Findings and limits, study-wide: Nearly half of spike-specific TCRs reportedly target variant regions that are unmutated in the B.1.351 and B.1.1.7 variants. None of the repertoires were sampled until the peak T cell response had passed. Dominant at 160-218 and 743-854, vaccine-associated CD4 TCRs also spanned spike.

The chain couples TRBV7-2 to TRBJ2-7, with 7 bases lining up with TRBD1. The specimen comprised peripheral blood, sampled on day 0 of AZD1222 vaccination. This sequence was found in an adult in good health. In nucleotides, the CDR3 is TGTGCCAGCCAAATTTTACAGGGGCCCTCCTACGAGCAGTACTTC. It specifies CASQILQGPSYEQYF.